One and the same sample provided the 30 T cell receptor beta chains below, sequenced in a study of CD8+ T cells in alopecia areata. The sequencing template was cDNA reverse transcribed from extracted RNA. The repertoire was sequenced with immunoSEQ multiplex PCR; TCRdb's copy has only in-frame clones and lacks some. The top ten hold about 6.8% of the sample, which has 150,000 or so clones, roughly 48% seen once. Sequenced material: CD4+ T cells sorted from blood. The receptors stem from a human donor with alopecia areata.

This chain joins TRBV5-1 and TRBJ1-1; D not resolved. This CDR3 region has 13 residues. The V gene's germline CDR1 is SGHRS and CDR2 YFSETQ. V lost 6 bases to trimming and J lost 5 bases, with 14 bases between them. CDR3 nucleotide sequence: TGCGCCAGCACTTTTTCCGGGGAGACTGAAGCTTTCTTT. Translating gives CASTFSGETEAFF.

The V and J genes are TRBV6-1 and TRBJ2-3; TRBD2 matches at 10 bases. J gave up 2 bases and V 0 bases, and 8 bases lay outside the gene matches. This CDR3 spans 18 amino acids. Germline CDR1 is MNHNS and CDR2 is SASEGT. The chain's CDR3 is CASSEAAALAGHTDTQYF. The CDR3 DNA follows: TGTGCCAGCAGTGAAGCGGCAGCACTAGCGGGACACACAGATACGCAGTATTTT.

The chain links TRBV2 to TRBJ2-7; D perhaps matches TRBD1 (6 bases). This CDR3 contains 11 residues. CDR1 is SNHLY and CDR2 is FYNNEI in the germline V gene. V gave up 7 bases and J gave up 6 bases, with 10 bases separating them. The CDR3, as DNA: TGTGCCAGCAAGGGGGAGAGCGAGCAGTACTTC. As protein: CASKGESEQYF. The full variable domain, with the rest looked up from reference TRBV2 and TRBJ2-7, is EPEVTQTPSHQVTQMGQEVILRCVPISNHLYFYWYRQILGQKVEFLVSFYNNEISEKSEIFDDQFSVERPDGSNFTLKIRSTKLEDSAMYFCASKGESEQYFGPGTRLTVT.

CDR3 protein: CASSWSTREPEQYF. In nucleotides, the CDR3 is TGCGCCAGCAGCTGGTCTACCAGGGAACCCGAGCAGTACTTC. The rearrangement joins TRBV5-1 to TRBJ2-7; perhaps TRBD1 as D (5 bases). Per germline, CDR1 SGHRS and CDR2 YFSETQ. This CDR3 region has 14 residues. The germline V and J ends were trimmed by 3 bases and 6 bases, with 16 bases remaining between them.

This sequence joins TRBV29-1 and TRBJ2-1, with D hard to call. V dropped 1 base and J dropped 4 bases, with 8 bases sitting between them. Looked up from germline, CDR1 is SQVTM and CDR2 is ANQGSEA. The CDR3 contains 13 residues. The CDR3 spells CSVEGQVYNEQFF. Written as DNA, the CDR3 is TGCAGCGTTGAAGGCCAGGTTTACAATGAGCAGTTCTTC.

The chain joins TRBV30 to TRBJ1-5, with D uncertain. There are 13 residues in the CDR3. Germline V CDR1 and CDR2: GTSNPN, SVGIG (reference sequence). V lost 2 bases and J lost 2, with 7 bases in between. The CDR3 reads CAWSTTGNQPQHF. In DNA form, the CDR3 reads TGTGCCTGGAGTACCACAGGCAATCAGCCCCAGCATTTT.

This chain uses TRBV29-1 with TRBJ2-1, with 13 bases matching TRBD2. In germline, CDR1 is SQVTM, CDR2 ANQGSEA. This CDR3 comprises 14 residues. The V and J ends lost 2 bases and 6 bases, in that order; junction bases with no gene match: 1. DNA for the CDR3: TGCAGCGTTGAAAGACTAGCGGGAGGCAATGAGCAGTTCTTC. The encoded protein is CSVERLAGGNEQFF.

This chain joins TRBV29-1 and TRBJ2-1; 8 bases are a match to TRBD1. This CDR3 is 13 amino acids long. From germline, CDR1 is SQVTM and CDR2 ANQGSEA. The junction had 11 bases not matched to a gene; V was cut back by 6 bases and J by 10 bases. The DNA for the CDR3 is TGCAGCGTCCCAAACCCAGGGGGCGGGGAGCAGTTCTTC. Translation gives CSVPNPGGGEQFF.

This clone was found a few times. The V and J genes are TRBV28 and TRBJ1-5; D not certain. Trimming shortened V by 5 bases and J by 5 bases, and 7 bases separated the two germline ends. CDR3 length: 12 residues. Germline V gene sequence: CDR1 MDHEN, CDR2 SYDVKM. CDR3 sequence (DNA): TGTGCCAGCAGTATAGGCGATCAGCCCCAGCATTTT. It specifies CASSIGDQPQHF. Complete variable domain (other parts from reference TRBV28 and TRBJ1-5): DVKVTQSSRYLVKRTGEKVFLECVQDMDHENMFWYRQDPGLGLRLIYFSYDVKMKEKGDIPEGYSVSREKKERFSLILESASTNQTSMYLCASSIGDQPQHFGDGTRLSIL.

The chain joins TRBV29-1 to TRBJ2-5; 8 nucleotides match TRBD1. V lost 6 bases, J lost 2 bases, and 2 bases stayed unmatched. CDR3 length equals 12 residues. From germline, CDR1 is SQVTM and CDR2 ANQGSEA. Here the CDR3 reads CSVGQAQETQYF. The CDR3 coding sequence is TGCAGCGTGGGACAGGCACAAGAGACCCAGTACTTC.

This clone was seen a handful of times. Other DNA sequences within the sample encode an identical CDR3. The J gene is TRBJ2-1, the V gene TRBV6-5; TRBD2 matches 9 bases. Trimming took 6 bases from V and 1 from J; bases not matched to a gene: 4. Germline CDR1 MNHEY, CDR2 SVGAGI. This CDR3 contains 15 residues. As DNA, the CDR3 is TGTGCCAGCAGCCCCAGCGGGAGGTCCTACAATGAGCAGTTCTTC. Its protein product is CASSPSGRSYNEQFF.

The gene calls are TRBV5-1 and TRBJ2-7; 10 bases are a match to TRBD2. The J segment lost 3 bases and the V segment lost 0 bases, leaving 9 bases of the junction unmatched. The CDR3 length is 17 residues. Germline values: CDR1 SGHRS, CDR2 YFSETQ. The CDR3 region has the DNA TGCGCCAGCAGCTTGGCGGTAGCGGGAGGATCAAGCTACGAGCAGTACTTC. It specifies CASSLAVAGGSSYEQYF.

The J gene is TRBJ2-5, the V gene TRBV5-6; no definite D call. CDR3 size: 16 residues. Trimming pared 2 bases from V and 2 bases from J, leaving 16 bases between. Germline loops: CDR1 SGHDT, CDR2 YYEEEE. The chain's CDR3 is CASSLLDRVPQETQYF. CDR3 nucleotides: TGTGCCAGCAGCTTACTTGATCGGGTCCCTCAAGAGACCCAGTACTTC.

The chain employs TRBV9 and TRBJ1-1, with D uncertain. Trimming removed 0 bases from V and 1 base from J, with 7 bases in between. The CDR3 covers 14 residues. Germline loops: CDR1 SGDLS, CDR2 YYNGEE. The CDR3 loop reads CASSVVSENTEAFF. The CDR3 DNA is TGTGCCAGCAGCGTAGTGTCGGAGAACACTGAAGCTTTCTTT.

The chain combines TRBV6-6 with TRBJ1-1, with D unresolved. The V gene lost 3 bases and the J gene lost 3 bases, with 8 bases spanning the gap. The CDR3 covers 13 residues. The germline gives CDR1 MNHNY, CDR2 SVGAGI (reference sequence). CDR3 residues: CASSYPEDTEAFF. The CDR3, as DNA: TGTGCCAGCAGTTATCCGGAGGACACTGAAGCTTTCTTT.

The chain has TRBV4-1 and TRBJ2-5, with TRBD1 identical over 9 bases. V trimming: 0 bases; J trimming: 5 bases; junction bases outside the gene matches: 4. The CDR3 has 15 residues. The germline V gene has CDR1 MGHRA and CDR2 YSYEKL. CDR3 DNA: TGCGCCAGCAGCCAAGATGGGGGGACAGGGGAGACCCAGTACTTC. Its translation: CASSQDGGTGETQYF.

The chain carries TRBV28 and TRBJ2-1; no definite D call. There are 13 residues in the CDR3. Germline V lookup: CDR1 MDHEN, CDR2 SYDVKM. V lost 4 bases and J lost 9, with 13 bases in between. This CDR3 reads CASSSGQTSEQFF. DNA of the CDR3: TGTGCCAGCAGTTCGGGCCAAACCAGTGAGCAGTTCTTC.

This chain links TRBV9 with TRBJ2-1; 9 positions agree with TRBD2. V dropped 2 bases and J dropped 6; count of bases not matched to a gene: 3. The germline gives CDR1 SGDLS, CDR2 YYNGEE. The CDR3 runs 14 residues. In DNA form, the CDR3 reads TGTGCCAGCAGCGTTAGCGGGAGTCCCAATGAGCAGTTCTTC. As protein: CASSVSGSPNEQFF.

As DNA, the CDR3 is TGTGCCTGGAGCCCTCTTGGGGTTTTTTACGAGCAGTACTTC. This encodes CAWSPLGVFYEQYF. The chain recombines TRBV30 with TRBJ2-7, with no clear D. The V and J ends lost 3 bases and 4 bases respectively, with 16 bases between them. Germline CDR1 is GTSNPN and CDR2 is SVGIG (reference sequence). The CDR3 consists of 14 residues.

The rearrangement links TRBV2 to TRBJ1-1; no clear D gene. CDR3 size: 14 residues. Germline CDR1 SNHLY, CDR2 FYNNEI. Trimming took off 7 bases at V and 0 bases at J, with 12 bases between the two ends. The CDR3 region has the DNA TGTGCCAGCACGCGGTCAGAGATGAACACTGAAGCTTTCTTT. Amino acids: CASTRSEMNTEAFF.

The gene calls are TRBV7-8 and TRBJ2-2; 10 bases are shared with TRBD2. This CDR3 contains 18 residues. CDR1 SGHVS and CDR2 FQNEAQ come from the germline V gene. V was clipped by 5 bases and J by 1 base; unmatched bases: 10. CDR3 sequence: CASSLLAGVSKNTGELFF. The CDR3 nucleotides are TGTGCCAGCAGCCTCCTAGCGGGAGTCTCAAAGAACACCGGGGAGCTGTTTTTT.

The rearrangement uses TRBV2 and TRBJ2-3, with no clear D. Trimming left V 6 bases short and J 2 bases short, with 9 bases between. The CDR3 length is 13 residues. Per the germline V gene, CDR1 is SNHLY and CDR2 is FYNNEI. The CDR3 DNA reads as TGTGCCAGCAGCCGACCCTTCACAGATACGCAGTATTTT. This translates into CASSRPFTDTQYF. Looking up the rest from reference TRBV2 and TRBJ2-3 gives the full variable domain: EPEVTQTPSHQVTQMGQEVILRCVPISNHLYFYWYRQILGQKVEFLVSFYNNEISEKSEIFDDQFSVERPDGSNFTLKIRSTKLEDSAMYFCASSRPFTDTQYFGPGTRLTVL.

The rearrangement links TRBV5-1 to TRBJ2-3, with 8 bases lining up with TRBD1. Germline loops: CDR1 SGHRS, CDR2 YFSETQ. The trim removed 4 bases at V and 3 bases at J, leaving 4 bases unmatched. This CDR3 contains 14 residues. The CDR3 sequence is CASSTGQGTDTQYF. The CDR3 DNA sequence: TGCGCCAGCAGCACCGGACAGGGAACAGATACGCAGTATTTT.

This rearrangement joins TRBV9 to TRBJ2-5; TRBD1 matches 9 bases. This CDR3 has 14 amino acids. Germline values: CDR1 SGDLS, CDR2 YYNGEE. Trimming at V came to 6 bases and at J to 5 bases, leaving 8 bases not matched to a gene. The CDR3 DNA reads TGTGCCAGCAACAAACAGGGGGCTTGGGAGACCCAGTACTTC. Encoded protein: CASNKQGAWETQYF.

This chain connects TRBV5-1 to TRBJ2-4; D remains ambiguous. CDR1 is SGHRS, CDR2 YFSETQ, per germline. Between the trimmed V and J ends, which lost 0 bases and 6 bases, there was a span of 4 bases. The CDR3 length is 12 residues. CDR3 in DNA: TGCGCCAGCAGCTTGGACTTAAACATTCAGTACTTC. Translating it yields CASSLDLNIQYF.

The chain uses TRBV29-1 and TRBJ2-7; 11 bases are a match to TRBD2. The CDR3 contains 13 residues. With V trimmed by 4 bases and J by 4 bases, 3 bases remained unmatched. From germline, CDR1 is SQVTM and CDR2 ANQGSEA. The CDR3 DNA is TGCAGCGTTGGGAGGACTAGCGGGTACGAGCAGTACTTC. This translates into CSVGRTSGYEQYF.

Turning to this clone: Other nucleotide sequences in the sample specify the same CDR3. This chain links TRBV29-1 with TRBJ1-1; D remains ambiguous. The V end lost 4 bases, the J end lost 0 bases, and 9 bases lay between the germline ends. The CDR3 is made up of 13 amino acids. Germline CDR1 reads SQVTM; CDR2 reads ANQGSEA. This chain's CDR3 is CSVGGRLNTEAFF. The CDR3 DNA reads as TGCAGCGTTGGTGGCAGATTGAACACTGAAGCTTTCTTT.

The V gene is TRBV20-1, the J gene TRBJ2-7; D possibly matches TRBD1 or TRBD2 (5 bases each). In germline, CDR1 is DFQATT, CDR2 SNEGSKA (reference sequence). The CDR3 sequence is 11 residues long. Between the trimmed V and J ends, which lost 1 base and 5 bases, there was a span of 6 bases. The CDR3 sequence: CSARGGNEQYF. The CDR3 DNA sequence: TGCAGTGCTAGAGGGGGGAACGAGCAGTACTTC.

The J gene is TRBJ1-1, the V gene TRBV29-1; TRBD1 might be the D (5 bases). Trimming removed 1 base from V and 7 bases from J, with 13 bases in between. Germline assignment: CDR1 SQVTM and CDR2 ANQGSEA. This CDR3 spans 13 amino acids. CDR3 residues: CSVEGQLQLEAFF. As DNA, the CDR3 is TGCAGCGTTGAAGGACAGCTACAACTTGAAGCTTTCTTT.

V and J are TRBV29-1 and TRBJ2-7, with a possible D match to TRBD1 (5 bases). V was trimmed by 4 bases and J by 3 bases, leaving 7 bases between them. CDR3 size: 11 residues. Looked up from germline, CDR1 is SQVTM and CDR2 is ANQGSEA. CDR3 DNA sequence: TGCAGCGTTGCAGGGATCTACGAGCAGTACTTC. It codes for CSVAGIYEQYF.